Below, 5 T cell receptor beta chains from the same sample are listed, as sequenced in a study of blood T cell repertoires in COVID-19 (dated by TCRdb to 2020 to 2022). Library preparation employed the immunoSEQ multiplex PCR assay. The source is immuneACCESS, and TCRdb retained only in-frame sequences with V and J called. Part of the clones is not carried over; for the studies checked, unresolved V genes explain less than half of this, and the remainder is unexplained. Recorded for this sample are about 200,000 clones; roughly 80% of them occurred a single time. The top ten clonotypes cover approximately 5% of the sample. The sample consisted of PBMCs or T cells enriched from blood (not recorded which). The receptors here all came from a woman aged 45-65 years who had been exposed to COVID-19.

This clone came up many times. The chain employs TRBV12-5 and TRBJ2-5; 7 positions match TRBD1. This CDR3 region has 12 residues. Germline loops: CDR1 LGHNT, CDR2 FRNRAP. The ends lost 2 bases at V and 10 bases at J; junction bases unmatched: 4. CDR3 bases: TGTGCTAGTGGTTTGCAGGGGGTTGGCCAGTACTTC. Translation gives CASGLQGVGQYF.

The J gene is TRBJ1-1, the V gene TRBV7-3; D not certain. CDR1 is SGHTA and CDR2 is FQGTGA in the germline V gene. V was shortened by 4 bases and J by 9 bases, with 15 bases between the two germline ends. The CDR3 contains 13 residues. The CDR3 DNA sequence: TGTGCCAGCAGCTCCGGAGGGAGTGCTAAAGCTTTCTTT. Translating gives CASSSGGSAKAFF.

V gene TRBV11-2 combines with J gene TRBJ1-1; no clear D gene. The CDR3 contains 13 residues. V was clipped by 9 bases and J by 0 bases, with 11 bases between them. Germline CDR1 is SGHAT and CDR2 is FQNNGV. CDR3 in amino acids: CASLNFMNTEAFF. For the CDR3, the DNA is TGTGCCAGTTTAAACTTTATGAACACTGAAGCTTTCTTT.

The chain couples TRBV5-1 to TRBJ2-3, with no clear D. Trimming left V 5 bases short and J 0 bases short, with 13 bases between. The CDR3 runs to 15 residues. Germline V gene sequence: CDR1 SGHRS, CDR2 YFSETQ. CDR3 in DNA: TGCGCCAGCAGGTCGTCGGTTACCAGCACAGATACGCAGTATTTT. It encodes CASRSSVTSTDTQYF.

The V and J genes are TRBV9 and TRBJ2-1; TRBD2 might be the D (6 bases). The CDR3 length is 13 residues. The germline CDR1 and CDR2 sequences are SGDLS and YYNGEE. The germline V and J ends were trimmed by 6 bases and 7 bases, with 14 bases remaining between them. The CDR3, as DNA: TGTGCCAGCACCCCTGAGGAGGGAAATGAGCAGTTCTTC. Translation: CASTPEEGNEQFF. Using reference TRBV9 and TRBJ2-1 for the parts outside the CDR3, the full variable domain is DSGVTQTPKHLITATGQRVTLRCSPRSGDLSVYWYQQSLDQGLQFLIQYYNGEERAKGNILERFSAQQFPDLHSELNLSSLELGDSALYFCASTPEEGNEQFFGPGTRLTVL.